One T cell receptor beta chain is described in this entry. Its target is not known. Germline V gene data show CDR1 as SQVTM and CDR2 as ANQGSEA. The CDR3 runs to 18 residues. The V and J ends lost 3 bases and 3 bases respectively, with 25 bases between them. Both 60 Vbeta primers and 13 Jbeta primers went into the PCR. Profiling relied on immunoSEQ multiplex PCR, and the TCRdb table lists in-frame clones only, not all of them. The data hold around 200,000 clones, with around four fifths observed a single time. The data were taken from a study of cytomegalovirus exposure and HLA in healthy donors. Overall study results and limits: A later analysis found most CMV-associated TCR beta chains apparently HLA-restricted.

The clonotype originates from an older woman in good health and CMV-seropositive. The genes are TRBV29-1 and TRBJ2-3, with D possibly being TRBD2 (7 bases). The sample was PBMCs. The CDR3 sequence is CSVEGVSWSGRGTDTQYF. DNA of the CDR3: TGCAGCGTTGAGGGGGTTTCGTGGAGTGGGAGGGGGACAGATACGCAGTATTTT.